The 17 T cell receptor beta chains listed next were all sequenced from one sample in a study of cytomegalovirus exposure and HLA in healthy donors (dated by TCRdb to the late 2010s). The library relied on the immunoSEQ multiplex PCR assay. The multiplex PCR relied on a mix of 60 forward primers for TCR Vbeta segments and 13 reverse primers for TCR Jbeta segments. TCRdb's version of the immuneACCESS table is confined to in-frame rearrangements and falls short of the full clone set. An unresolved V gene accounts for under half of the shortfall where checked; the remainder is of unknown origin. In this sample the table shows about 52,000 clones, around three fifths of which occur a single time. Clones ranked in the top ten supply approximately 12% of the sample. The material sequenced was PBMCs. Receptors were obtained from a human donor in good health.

DNA of the CDR3: TGTGCCAGCAGTAGTCAACAGGGCGTCGGAGAGACCCAGTACTTC. Its protein product is CASSSQQGVGETQYF. The chain employs TRBV2 and TRBJ2-5, with TRBD1 as a possible D gene (6 bases). The CDR3 runs 15 residues. V dropped 5 bases and J dropped 4 bases, with 17 bases sitting between them. Germline values: CDR1 SNHLY, CDR2 FYNNEI.

The DNA of the CDR3 is TGTGCCACCAGCAGAGTGGAGGTCTTGGTGAACACTGAAGCTTTCTTT. Translated, it gives CATSRVEVLVNTEAFF. The V gene is TRBV15, the J gene TRBJ1-1; D is undetermined. The V gene's germline CDR1 is LNHNV and CDR2 YYDKDF (reference sequence). V lost 1 base to trimming and J lost 0 bases, with 12 bases between them. The CDR3 is 16 amino acids.

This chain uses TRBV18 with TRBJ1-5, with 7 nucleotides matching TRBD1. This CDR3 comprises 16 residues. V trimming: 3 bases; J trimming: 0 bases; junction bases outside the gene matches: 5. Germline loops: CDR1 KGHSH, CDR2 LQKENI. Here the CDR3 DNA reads TGTGCCAGCTCACCCAGGACAGGAAATAGCAATCAGCCCCAGCATTTT. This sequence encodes CASSPRTGNSNQPQHF. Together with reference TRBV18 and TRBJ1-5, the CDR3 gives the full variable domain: NAGVMQNPRHLVRRRGQEARLRCSPMKGHSHVYWYRQLPEEGLKFMVYLQKENIIDESGMPKERFSAEFPKEGPSILRIQQVVRGDSAAYFCASSPRTGNSNQPQHFGDGTRLSIL.

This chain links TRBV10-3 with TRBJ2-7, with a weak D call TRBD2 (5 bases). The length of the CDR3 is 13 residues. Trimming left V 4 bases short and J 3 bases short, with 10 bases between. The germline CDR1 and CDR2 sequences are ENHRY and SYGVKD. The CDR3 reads CAISGTGNYEQYF. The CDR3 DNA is TGTGCCATCAGTGGGACGGGAAACTACGAGCAGTACTTC.

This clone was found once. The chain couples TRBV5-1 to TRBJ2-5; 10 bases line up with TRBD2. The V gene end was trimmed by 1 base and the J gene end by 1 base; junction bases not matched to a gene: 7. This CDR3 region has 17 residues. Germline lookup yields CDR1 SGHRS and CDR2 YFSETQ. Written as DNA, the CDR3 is TGCGCCAGCAGCTTGAGTCTAGCGGGGGCCCTCCAAGAGACCCAGTACTTC. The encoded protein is CASSLSLAGALQETQYF.

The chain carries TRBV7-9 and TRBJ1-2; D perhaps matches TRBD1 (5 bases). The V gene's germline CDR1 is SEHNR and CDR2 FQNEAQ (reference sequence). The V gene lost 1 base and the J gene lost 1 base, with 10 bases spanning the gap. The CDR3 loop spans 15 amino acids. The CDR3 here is CASSLVNGHNYGYTF. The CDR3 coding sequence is TGTGCCAGCAGCTTAGTTAACGGACATAACTATGGCTACACCTTC.

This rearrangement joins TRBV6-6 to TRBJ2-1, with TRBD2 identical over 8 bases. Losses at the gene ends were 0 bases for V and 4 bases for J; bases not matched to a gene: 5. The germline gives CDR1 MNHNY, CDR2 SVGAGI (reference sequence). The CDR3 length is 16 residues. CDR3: CASSYSPGGKYNEQFF. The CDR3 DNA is TGTGCCAGCAGTTACTCTCCGGGGGGGAAGTACAATGAGCAGTTCTTC.

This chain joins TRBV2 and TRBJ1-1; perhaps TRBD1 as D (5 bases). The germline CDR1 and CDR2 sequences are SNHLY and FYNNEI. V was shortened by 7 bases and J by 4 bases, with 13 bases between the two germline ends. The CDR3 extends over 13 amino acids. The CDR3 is CASNLRVGTEAFF. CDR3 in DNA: TGTGCCAGCAACCTCAGGGTGGGCACTGAAGCTTTCTTT.

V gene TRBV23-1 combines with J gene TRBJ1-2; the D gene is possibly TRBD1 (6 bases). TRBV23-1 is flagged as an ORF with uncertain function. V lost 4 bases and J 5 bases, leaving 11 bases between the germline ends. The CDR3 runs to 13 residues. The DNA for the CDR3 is TGCGCCAGCAGTCGTAGGGGGGGTTATGGCTACACCTTC. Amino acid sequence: CASSRRGGYGYTF.

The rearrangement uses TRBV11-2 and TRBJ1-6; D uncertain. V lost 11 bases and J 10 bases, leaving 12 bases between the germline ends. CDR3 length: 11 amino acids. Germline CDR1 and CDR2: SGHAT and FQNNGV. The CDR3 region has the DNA TGTGCCGTAGGTGGGCTGTCACCCCTCCACTTT. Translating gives CAVGGLSPLHF. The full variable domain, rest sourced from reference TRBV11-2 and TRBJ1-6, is EAGVAQSPRYKIIEKRQSVAFWCNPISGHATLYWYQQILGQGPKLLIQFQNNGVVDDSQLPKDRFSAERLKGVDSTLKIQPAKLEDSAVYLCAVGGLSPLHFGNGTRLTVT.

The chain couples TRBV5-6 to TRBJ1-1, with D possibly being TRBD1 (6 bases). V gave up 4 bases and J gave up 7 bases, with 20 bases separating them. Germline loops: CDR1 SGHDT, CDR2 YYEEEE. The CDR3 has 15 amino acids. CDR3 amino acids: CASSGWGGLFGEAFF. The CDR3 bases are TGTGCCAGCAGCGGTTGGGGGGGCTTATTCGGTGAAGCTTTCTTT.

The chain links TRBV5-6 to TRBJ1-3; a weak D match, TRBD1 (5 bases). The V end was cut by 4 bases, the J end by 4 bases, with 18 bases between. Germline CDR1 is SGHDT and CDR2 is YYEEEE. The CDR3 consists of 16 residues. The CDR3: CASSETYRYSGNTIYF. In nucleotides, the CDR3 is TGTGCCAGCAGCGAAACGTACAGGTATTCGGGAAACACCATATATTTT.

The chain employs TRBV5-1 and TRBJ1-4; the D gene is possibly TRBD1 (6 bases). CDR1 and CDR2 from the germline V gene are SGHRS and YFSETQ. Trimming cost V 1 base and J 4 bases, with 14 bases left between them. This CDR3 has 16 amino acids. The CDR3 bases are TGCGCCAGCAGCTTGAGTCAGGGGCCGGGTAATGAAAAACTGTTTTTT. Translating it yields CASSLSQGPGNEKLFF.

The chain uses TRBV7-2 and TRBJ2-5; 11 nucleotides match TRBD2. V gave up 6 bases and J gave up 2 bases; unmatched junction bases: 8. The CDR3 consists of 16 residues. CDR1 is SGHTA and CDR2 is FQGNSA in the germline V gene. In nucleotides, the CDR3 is TGTGCCAGCAGTCTAGGAGCTAGCGGGGGGCAAGAGACCCAGTACTTC. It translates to CASSLGASGGQETQYF.

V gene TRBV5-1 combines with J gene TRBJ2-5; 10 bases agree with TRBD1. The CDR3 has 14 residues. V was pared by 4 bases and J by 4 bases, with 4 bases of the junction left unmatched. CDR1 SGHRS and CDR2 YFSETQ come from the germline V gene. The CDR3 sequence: CASSMGQGLETQYF. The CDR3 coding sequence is TGCGCCAGCAGCATGGGACAGGGGTTAGAGACCCAGTACTTC.

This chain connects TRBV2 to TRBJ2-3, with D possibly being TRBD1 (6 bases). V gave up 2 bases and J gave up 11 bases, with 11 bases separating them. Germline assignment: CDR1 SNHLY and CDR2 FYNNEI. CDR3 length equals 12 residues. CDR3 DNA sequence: TGTGCCAGCAGTGAAACAGGGCCAAGGCAGTATTTT. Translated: CASSETGPRQYF.

The CDR3 region has the DNA TGTGCCAGCAGTTTCTCGACAAAGGACTATGGCTACACCTTC. This translates into CASSFSTKDYGYTF. The V and J genes are TRBV27 and TRBJ1-2; D unresolved. From germline, CDR1 is MNHEY and CDR2 SMNVEV (reference sequence). The CDR3 runs 14 residues. Trimming removed 3 bases at V and 3 bases at J, with 11 bases between.